The clone carrying this TCR beta chain was recorded many times. The antigen remains undetermined. The data are from a study of T cells in Graves' hyperthyroidism and ophthalmopathy. For the study at large: The initial diagnosis was the point when peripheral blood was collected, ahead of any treatment. Points from the study as a whole: Blood also carried most thyroid clonotypes expanded above 0.001.

Researchers amplified the TCR beta CDR3 regions from RNA transcripts. First-round RT-PCR targeting the TCR CDR3 was performed with the HTBI primer set. MiXCR, run by TCRdb on the multiplex PCR reads, gives a single entry per CDR3 protein. Of roughly 500,000 distinct CDR3 sequences in the sample, around 24% were seen once. It was uncontrolled infection, other autoimmune disease, pregnancy or lactation that excluded patients. PBMCs were sourced from about 10 ml fresh peripheral blood. Trimming pared 4 bases from V and 7 bases from J, leaving 20 bases between. Germline V CDR1 and CDR2: MRHNA, SNTAGT. The CDR3 length is 16 residues.

This clonotype originated in a woman in her twenties or thirties with Graves' ophthalmopathy. The rearrangement links TRBV6-4 to TRBJ1-5; D unclear. What was sequenced was blood. The chain's CDR3 is CASSAPVQAIWQPQHF. CDR3 nucleotides: TGTGCCAGCAGTGCGCCAGTCCAGGCAATCTGGCAGCCCCAGCATTTT.